The 14 T cell receptor beta chains reported below all come from one sample, sequenced in a study of shared clonotypes between healthy human individuals. Profiled with immunoSEQ multiplex PCR; TCRdb holds only in-frame clones, not every one. The data contain over 700,000 clones, roughly 72% of them singletons. Sequencing was done on a sample of memory CD4+ T cells sorted from blood. Subset in this sample: CD45RA-negative fraction. All receptors derive from a woman aged 30 to 39 in good health.

V gene TRBV13 combines with J gene TRBJ1-1; weak D call: TRBD1 (5 bases). The V end lost 3 bases, the J end lost 7 bases, and 18 bases lay between the germline ends. This CDR3 is 15 amino acids long. Germline values: CDR1 PRHDT, CDR2 FYEKMQ (reference sequence). CDR3 nucleotides: TGTGCCAGCAGCTTCCTCACCGGGACGGAGTTTGAAGCTTTCTTT. Residues: CASSFLTGTEFEAFF. The full variable domain, with the rest looked up from reference TRBV13 and TRBJ1-1, is AAGVIQSPRHLIKEKRETATLKCYPIPRHDTVYWYQQGPGQDPQFLISFYEKMQSDKGSIPDRFSAQQFSDYHSELNMSSLELGDSALYFCASSFLTGTEFEAFFGQGTRLTVV.

V is TRBV5-1 and J is TRBJ2-1; D gene ambiguous. Between the trimmed V and J ends, which lost 4 bases and 1 base, there was a span of 9 bases. Germline CDR1 SGHRS, CDR2 YFSETQ. The length of the CDR3 is 14 residues. The CDR3: CASSEDQSYNEQFF. The CDR3 DNA sequence: TGCGCCAGCAGCGAGGACCAGTCCTACAATGAGCAGTTCTTC.

V and J are TRBV9 and TRBJ2-1; D is unresolved. This CDR3 is 14 amino acids long. V was pared by 0 bases and J by 7 bases, with 11 bases between. Germline values: CDR1 SGDLS, CDR2 YYNGEE. CDR3 coding DNA: TGTGCCAGCAGCGTAGACCCACTGATAAATGAGCAGTTCTTC. As protein: CASSVDPLINEQFF.

As DNA, the CDR3 is TGTGCCAGCAGTGACTCGAATAGCAATCAGCCCCAGCATTTT. As protein: CASSDSNSNQPQHF. V and J are TRBV6-4 and TRBJ1-5; no firm D call. Germline-derived CDR1 and CDR2 are MRHNA and SNTAGT. The V gene lost 0 bases and the J gene lost 0 bases, with 3 bases spanning the gap. The CDR3 has 14 amino acids.

This chain uses TRBV6-5 with TRBJ2-7, with 9 bases that match TRBD1. Germline V lookup: CDR1 MNHEY, CDR2 SVGAGI. J gave up 3 bases and V 5 bases, and 8 bases lay outside the gene matches. This CDR3 spans 15 amino acids. The CDR3 DNA sequence: TGTGCCAGCAGTCCTGGACAGGGGCCCCTCTACGAGCAGTACTTC. Protein sequence: CASSPGQGPLYEQYF.

The CDR3 DNA is TGTGCCAGCAGTCCAGGAGGCAGCAACTATGGCTACACCTTC. Amino acids: CASSPGGSNYGYTF. The genes are TRBV6-5 and TRBJ1-2; no clear D. V was trimmed by 5 bases and J by 2 bases, leaving 12 bases between them. The CDR3 is made up of 14 amino acids. Germline V CDR1 and CDR2: MNHEY, SVGAGI.

The chain is built from TRBV27 and TRBJ1-3; D remains unclear. This CDR3 has 15 residues. V lost 2 bases and J 4 bases, leaving 12 bases between the germline ends. The germline gives CDR1 MNHEY, CDR2 SMNVEV (reference sequence). CDR3 nucleotides: TGTGCCAGCAGTTTAAACCTATGGCAGGGAAACACCATATATTTT. Protein: CASSLNLWQGNTIYF.

This clone was seen only a few times. The chain is built from TRBV2 and TRBJ1-4, with D uncertain. V lost 4 bases and J lost 0, with 12 bases in between. Germline V CDR1 and CDR2: SNHLY, FYNNEI. CDR3 length equals 16 residues. CDR3 sequence reads: CASSAQLPATNEKLFF. In DNA form, the CDR3 reads TGTGCCAGCAGTGCACAGCTCCCTGCAACTAATGAAAAACTGTTTTTT. Full variable domain (remainder filled in from reference TRBV2 and TRBJ1-4): EPEVTQTPSHQVTQMGQEVILRCVPISNHLYFYWYRQILGQKVEFLVSFYNNEISEKSEIFDDQFSVERPDGSNFTLKIRSTKLEDSAMYFCASSAQLPATNEKLFFGSGTQLSVL.

The V gene is TRBV14, the J gene TRBJ1-4; perhaps TRBD1 as D (6 bases). Germline CDR1 and CDR2: SGHDN and FVKESK. The CDR3 totals 12 residues. Trimming took off 4 bases at V and 13 bases at J, with 13 bases between the two ends. CDR3 sequence (DNA): TGTGCCAGCAGCCCACAGGGTATCGGACTGTTTTTT. Protein: CASSPQGIGLFF.

The V and J genes are TRBV5-6 and TRBJ1-2; 7 positions match TRBD1. The length of the CDR3 is 17 residues. V shed 5 bases, J shed 8 bases, and the junction held 21 bases outside the gene matches. Germline V gene data show CDR1 as SGHDT and CDR2 as YYEEEE. CDR3 nucleotides: TGTGCCAGCAGTCCCCGGGGGGGGCCAAGACAGGGAAACGGCTACACCTTC. Translating it yields CASSPRGGPRQGNGYTF.

The V and J genes are TRBV7-3 and TRBJ2-1; TRBD2 matches 8 bases. V shed 6 bases and J 8 bases; nucleotides not matched to a gene: 9. The CDR3 sequence is 14 residues long. The germline gives CDR1 SGHTA, CDR2 FQGTGA. DNA of the CDR3: TGTGCCAGCAGTTTTACTCGGACTAGCTATGAGCAGTTCTTC. Protein product: CASSFTRTSYEQFF.

This chain joins TRBV6-5 and TRBJ2-1; D is unclear. The germline gives CDR1 MNHEY, CDR2 SVGAGI. Trimming removed 6 bases from V and 4 bases from J, with 16 bases in between. The length of the CDR3 is 15 residues. In DNA, the CDR3 is TGTGCCAGCAGCACCTCCGGTAGCCGGTACAATGAGCAGTTCTTC. The encoded protein is CASSTSGSRYNEQFF.

The gene calls are TRBV6-1 and TRBJ2-3; D might be TRBD1 or TRBD2, each matching 6 bases. This CDR3 comprises 11 residues. Between the trimmed V and J ends, which lost 6 bases and 7 bases, there was a span of 8 bases. Germline loops: CDR1 MNHNS, CDR2 SASEGT. This chain's CDR3 is CASRGGNTQYF. CDR3 coding DNA: TGTGCCAGCAGGGGGGGCAATACGCAGTATTTT.

This chain links TRBV18 with TRBJ1-4; perhaps TRBD1 as D (6 bases). This CDR3 has 16 amino acids. V gave up 1 base and J gave up 5 bases, with 14 bases separating them. Germline V lookup: CDR1 KGHSH, CDR2 LQKENI. This CDR3 is CASSPQDRIANEKLFF. The CDR3 bases are TGTGCCAGCTCACCACAGGACAGAATCGCCAATGAAAAACTGTTTTTT.